This record covers a single TCR beta chain. The data derive from a study of shared T cell receptors in the human thymus. Here immunoSEQ multiplex PCR was the method, and the copy in TCRdb shows in-frame clones only, minus some. The table lists roughly 560,000 clones, 75% to 85% of them singletons. The V end lost 2 bases, the J end lost 4 bases, and 17 bases lay between the germline ends. CDR1 and CDR2 (germline): SGHTA, FQGNSA. The length of the CDR3 is 17 residues. The sample was also reused in another study, on human thymus T cells. This second study says: Resections removed during corrective heart surgery provided the thymus tissue used.

This rearrangement joins TRBV7-2 to TRBJ2-2, with TRBD1 as a possible D gene (5 bases). This sequence originates from a boy younger than two with a congenital heart defect. The source material was thymocytes. This CDR3 reads CASSLPGPPSRTGELFF. CDR3 bases: TGTGCCAGCAGCTTACCAGGGCCCCCCAGTCGCACCGGGGAGCTGTTTTTT. The variable domain in full, completed from reference TRBV7-2 and TRBJ2-2, reads GAGVSQSPSNKVTEKGKDVELRCDPISGHTALYWYRQSLGQGLEFLIYFQGNSAPDKSGLPSDRFSAERTGGSVSTLTIQRTQQEDSAVYLCASSLPGPPSRTGELFFGEGSRLTVL.